This T cell receptor (beta chain) was captured by sequencing in a study of T cell responses to AZD1222 COVID-19 vaccine (dated by TCRdb to the early 2020s). Context from the whole study: A total of around 240 trial participants underwent TCR sequencing, of whom approximately 200 had received two doses of AZD1222 and roughly 26 had received two doses of the MenACWY control vaccine. Trial participants were enrolled by age into 18-55, 56-69 and 70-plus year subgroups, with roughly 160, 29 and 62 TCR-sequenced participants respectively.

The CDR3 regions of human TCRbeta chains were analyzed by immunosequencing. Per the source publication's procedure: Repertoire TCRs were matched against a reference library of SARS-CoV-2-specific TCRs generated with the MIRA antigen-specificity platform. Breadth was defined as the fraction of unique TCRs that were SARS-CoV-2-associated, and depth was defined as the fraction of total T cells that were SARS-CoV-2-associated. Using the MIRA data, each spike-specific TCR was mapped to the spike region that the TCR reacts to and placed in a CD4 or CD8 class. Log10-transformed breadth and depth values were compared by one-way ANOVA with Sidak's multiple comparisons tests. TCRdb retrieved this table from immuneACCESS and kept in-frame rearrangements only. Not all clones are present; in checked studies, unresolved V genes account for under half, and no reason is known for the remainder. That table is the source of V, J and clone size, and D and trimming were worked out from the DNA. For this sample there are approximately 150,000 clones; 70% to 90% appear just once. Together, the top ten hold around 5% of the sample.

The study at large found these results: The whole spike protein was spanned by vaccine-associated CD4 TCRs, and dominant responses were seen in regions 160-218 and 743-854. In the small 56-69-year group, the increase in depth fell short of significance, most likely because of low power. Conclusions about previously exposed vaccinees were limited because only five to seven AZD1222 recipients were SARS-CoV-2 seropositive at baseline. Nearly half of unique spike-specific TCRs reportedly recognized epitopes outside regions mutated in the B.1.351 and B.1.1.7 variants. After two AZD1222 doses, spike-specific TCR breadth and depth were significantly higher than at day 0 and than in MenACWY recipients. Because no day 14 peak-response samples were available, the repertoires could be characterized only after the peak T cell response. Participants were mostly white British and included more females than males, and it was suggested by the authors that clonal diversity may have been underestimated.

The CDR3 runs 14 residues from the cysteine to the phenylalanine. The retained sequence is limited to the CDR3, 42 bases, with the frame set at the first base. Relative to germline, V is 3 bases shorter and J is 1 base shorter, with 12 bases between their ends. The germline V gene encodes CDR1 GTSNPN and CDR2 SVGIG (reference sequence). As for this clone: Its antigen specificity is not known. No base-level quality is on record; no much larger clone is a single base apart.

Taken with the paper, the label for time point translates to: about 28 days (+/-7) after the second vaccine dose. Sample treatment or condition, as interpreted from the label and publication: meningococcal conjugate vaccine given as trial control. Samples from vaccinated people were obtained from the UK trials COV001 and COV002, which included a single-blind randomized controlled phase 2/3 trial of AZD1222 (ChAdOx1 nCoV-19) in healthy adults. Trial participant PBMC samples were collected at day 0 and day 28 after the second dose for TCRbeta chain sequencing. The sample consisted of peripheral blood, taken 28 days after the second dose of the MenACWY control vaccine. The chain couples TRBV30 to TRBJ1-1; possibly the D gene is TRBD1, per 6 matching bases. This TCR derives from an adult who received the MenACWY meningococcal vaccine as a control. The CDR3 is CAWRFRTENTEAFF. The DNA sequence reads TGTGCCTGGAGATTTAGGACAGAGAACACTGAAGCTTTCTTT. Joined to the reference TRBV30 and TRBJ1-1 proteins, this CDR3 gives the full variable domain: SQTIHQWPATLVQPVGSPLSLECTVEGTSNPNLYWYRQAAGRGLQLLFYSVGIGQISSEVPQNLSASRPQDRQFILSSKKLLLSDSGFYLCAWRFRTENTEAFFGQGTRLTVV.